This TCR beta chain emerged from a study of CD8+ T cells in alopecia areata. Study-wide context: By percentage of affected scalp area, the severity of treated patients was scored. Regarding the study as a whole: Lesional scalp exceeded normal scalp in clonality, especially in alopecia totalis/universalis. Clonality in the scalp and expanded CD8+ clones ranked among the top 100 were significantly decreased by tofacitinib. Patients displayed less clarity in TCR sharing than mice, a finding possibly related to HLA.

Comment on this clone: Its target is not known.

Regarding treatment: oral pan-JAK inhibitor, 5-10 mg twice daily. RNA was extracted and reverse transcribed into cDNA as the sequencing template. Data came from immunoSEQ multiplex PCR; TCRdb stores just in-frame clones and leaves some out. The data contain about 210,000 clones, 50% to 60% of them singletons. The clonotype was recovered from a human donor with alopecia areata. Sequences were derived from CD4+ T cells sorted from blood, sampled at week 4, from a patient treated with tofacitinib.

This chain's CDR3 is CASSPRQGGQETQYF. DNA for the CDR3: TGTGCCAGCAGCCCGCGACAGGGGGGCCAAGAGACCCAGTACTTC. The chain employs TRBV7-2 and TRBJ2-5; 9 bases map to TRBD1. The V gene's germline CDR1 is SGHTA and CDR2 FQGNSA. Losses at the gene ends were 5 bases for V and 1 base for J; bases not matched to a gene: 5. The CDR3 sequence is 15 residues long.